Each of the 22 T cell receptor beta chains below was sequenced from the same sample in a study of blood T cell repertoires in COVID-19. Libraries were prepared by immunoSEQ multiplex PCR; TCRdb keeps only in-frame clonotypes and omits some of them. The sample shows about 380,000 clones, around 87% of them seen only once. The specimen sequenced was PBMCs or T cells enriched from blood (not recorded which). These receptors all stem from a man under 40 who had recovered from COVID-19.

This rearrangement joins TRBV7-6 to TRBJ2-7; D remains unclear. The CDR3 totals 16 residues. Trimming took 0 bases from V and 0 from J, leaving 12 bases between them. Germline CDR1 is SGHVS and CDR2 is FNYEAQ. The CDR3 is CASSLAPFPVSYEQYF. The DNA of the CDR3 is TGTGCCAGCAGCTTAGCGCCCTTCCCGGTCTCCTACGAGCAGTACTTC.

The chain carries TRBV7-2 and TRBJ2-5; D is ambiguous. Trimming took off 5 bases at V and 5 bases at J, with 12 bases between the two ends. The CDR3 spans 13 residues. Germline V gene data show CDR1 as SGHTA and CDR2 as FQGNSA. The CDR3 here is CASSQAVWETQYF. CDR3 DNA sequence: TGTGCCAGCAGCCAAGCCGTCTGGGAGACCCAGTACTTC.

The genes are TRBV18 and TRBJ1-1; D is ambiguous. The CDR3 has 12 residues. CDR1 and CDR2 (germline): KGHSH, LQKENI. Deletions cut 5 bases from V and 6 bases from J, with 10 bases between. CDR3 residues: CASSTGSSEAFF. The CDR3 region has the DNA TGTGCCAGCTCAACGGGGTCCTCTGAAGCTTTCTTT.

V is TRBV19 and J is TRBJ2-1, with TRBD2 as a possible D gene (6 bases). In germline, CDR1 is LNHDA, CDR2 SQIVND (reference sequence). The germline V and J ends were trimmed by 5 bases and 6 bases, with 8 bases remaining between them. CDR3 size: 12 residues. CDR3 bases: TGTGCCAGTAGTCAGACTAGCAATGAGCAGTTCTTC. Its protein is CASSQTSNEQFF.

The CDR3 protein is CASSPDGASSNQPQHF. CDR3 sequence (DNA): TGTGCCAGCTCTCCGGATGGGGCCTCTAGCAATCAGCCCCAGCATTTT. The V gene is TRBV18, the J gene TRBJ1-5; a possible D gene is TRBD1 (5 bases). V shed 6 bases and J shed 0 bases, with 15 bases lying between them. Germline CDR1 reads KGHSH; CDR2 reads LQKENI. CDR3 length equals 16 residues.

This rearrangement joins TRBV18 to TRBJ1-1, with TRBD1 as a possible D gene (5 bases). From germline, CDR1 is KGHSH and CDR2 LQKENI. Trimming took off 3 bases at V and 0 bases at J, with 8 bases between the two ends. The CDR3 runs 14 residues. The CDR3 sequence: CASSPGLLNTEAFF. As DNA, the CDR3 is TGTGCCAGCTCACCGGGACTGTTGAACACTGAAGCTTTCTTT.

This clone has only a few counts. The chain is built from TRBV10-3 and TRBJ1-1, with D perhaps TRBD1 (6 bases). This CDR3 comprises 16 residues. Per germline, CDR1 ENHRY and CDR2 SYGVKD. V was shortened by 6 bases and J by 5 bases, with 22 bases between the two germline ends. CDR3 bases: TGTGCCATCAGCACACTTGCGGGGGGCGCGGGGACTGAAGCTTTCTTT. It specifies CAISTLAGGAGTEAFF.

This chain connects TRBV4-2 to TRBJ2-3; 9 bases map to TRBD2. The CDR3 is made up of 19 amino acids. The germline CDR1 and CDR2 sequences are LGHNA and YNFKEQ. The V segment lost 2 bases and the J segment 1 base; nucleotides outside the gene matches: 13. CDR3 sequence (DNA): TGTGCCAGCAGCCAAATCCTCGCCGGGACTAGCCCACGCACAGATACGCAGTATTTT. Protein: CASSQILAGTSPRTDTQYF.

The CDR3 is CVAGAPNYGYTF. The CDR3 DNA is TGTGTCGCGGGGGCCCCTAACTATGGCTACACCTTC. The chain has TRBV6-5 and TRBJ1-2; the D gene is possibly TRBD1 (6 bases). Germline values: CDR1 MNHEY, CDR2 SVGAGI. The CDR3 has 12 residues.

J is TRBJ2-7 and V is TRBV12-3 or TRBV12-4; a weak D match, TRBD1 (6 bases). CDR3 length equals 12 residues. V lost 5 bases and J 10 bases, leaving 15 bases between the germline ends. The CDR3 DNA reads TGTGCCAGCAGTGCGGACAGAACCCTTCAGTACTTC. Amino acid sequence: CASSADRTLQYF.

The chain has TRBV28 and TRBJ2-7, with D perhaps matching TRBD1 (5 bases). The germline V gene has CDR1 MDHEN and CDR2 SYDVKM. The CDR3 has 14 amino acids. The V end was cut by 3 bases, the J end by 4 bases, with 13 bases between. In DNA form, the CDR3 reads TGTGCCAGCAGTTTCGAGGACATTACTTACGAGCAGTACTTC. This translates into CASSFEDITYEQYF.

This chain uses TRBV9 with TRBJ2-1; 7 nucleotides agree with TRBD1. After removal of 1 base from V and 2 bases from J, the junction contained 6 bases not matched to a gene. The CDR3 totals 16 residues. From germline, CDR1 is SGDLS and CDR2 YYNGEE. The CDR3 loop reads CASSVSTGAPYNEQFF. The CDR3 region has the DNA TGTGCCAGCAGCGTATCTACAGGGGCCCCCTACAATGAGCAGTTCTTC.

The chain is built from TRBV9 and TRBJ2-5, with 14 positions matching TRBD2. V lost 4 bases and J lost 3; bases outside the gene matches: 2. Germline-derived CDR1 and CDR2 are SGDLS and YYNGEE. This CDR3 spans 15 amino acids. For the CDR3, the DNA is TGTGCCAGCAGCTTGGGACTAGCGGGGGAAGAGACCCAGTACTTC. The encoded protein is CASSLGLAGEETQYF.

The genes are TRBV7-2 and TRBJ1-2; D perhaps matches TRBD1 (5 bases). The CDR3 is made up of 17 amino acids. Germline V gene sequence: CDR1 SGHTA, CDR2 FQGNSA. With 1 base removed from V and 3 bases from J, the gap between germline ends came to 18 bases. CDR3 bases: TGTGCCAGCAGCTTAGGGTCAGGGTGGGTACGAGACTATGGCTACACCTTC. Translating it yields CASSLGSGWVRDYGYTF.

The chain is built from TRBV2 and TRBJ2-7, with D tentatively TRBD2 (5 bases). CDR1 is SNHLY, CDR2 FYNNEI, per germline. The CDR3 runs 12 residues. V gave up 8 bases and J gave up 1 base, with 9 bases separating them. The CDR3 DNA follows: TGTGCCAGCCTTAGGGAGTCCTACGAGCAGTACTTC. It codes for CASLRESYEQYF. The entire variable domain, with the rest obtained from reference TRBV2 and TRBJ2-7, is as follows: EPEVTQTPSHQVTQMGQEVILRCVPISNHLYFYWYRQILGQKVEFLVSFYNNEISEKSEIFDDQFSVERPDGSNFTLKIRSTKLEDSAMYFCASLRESYEQYFGPGTRLTVT.

V and J are TRBV6-5 and TRBJ2-7; TRBD1 is a possible D gene (5 bases). The V gene lost 5 bases and the J gene lost 3 bases, with 11 bases spanning the gap. This CDR3 region has 13 residues. Germline CDR1 is MNHEY and CDR2 is SVGAGI. The CDR3 region has the DNA TGTGCCAGCAGTCGGGTCCAGGGCTACGAGCAGTACTTC. It specifies CASSRVQGYEQYF.

This clone was counted a single time. This chain connects TRBV5-8 to TRBJ2-5; D may be TRBD2 (6 bases). Germline loops: CDR1 SGHTS, CDR2 YDEGEE. This CDR3 is 15 amino acids long. Trimming took off 4 bases at V and 4 bases at J, with 17 bases between the two ends. Here the CDR3 reads CASSPRTNTRETQYF. The CDR3 DNA is TGTGCCAGCAGCCCGAGGACTAACACAAGAGAGACCCAGTACTTC.

Written as DNA, the CDR3 is TGTGCCTGGAGTTCGGAGGACTTTAACGGCTACACCTTC. It codes for CAWSSEDFNGYTF. The rearrangement uses TRBV30 and TRBJ1-2; no reliable D call. Germline CDR1 is GTSNPN and CDR2 is SVGIG (reference sequence). The CDR3 runs 13 residues. V lost 2 bases and J 8 bases, leaving 15 bases between the germline ends.

CDR3 region: CASTQWGGLGSPLHF. Here the CDR3 DNA reads TGTGCCAGCACCCAGTGGGGGGGGCTTGGTTCACCCCTCCACTTT. The chain is built from TRBV13 and TRBJ1-6, with D tentatively TRBD1 (6 bases). The CDR3 spans 15 residues. Germline CDR1 reads PRHDT; CDR2 reads FYEKMQ (reference sequence). With 7 bases removed from V and 9 bases from J, the gap between germline ends came to 19 bases.

The chain combines TRBV9 with TRBJ1-1; D unclear. CDR1 is SGDLS and CDR2 is YYNGEE in the germline V gene. This CDR3 region has 13 residues. Deletions cut 3 bases from V and 1 base from J, with 7 bases between. Here the CDR3 DNA reads TGTGCCAGCAGCGCTTACACGAACACTGAAGCTTTCTTT. It is translated as CASSAYTNTEAFF.

This clone was seen a handful of times. The chain is built from TRBV9 and TRBJ2-1; TRBD2 matches 9 bases. The germline gives CDR1 SGDLS, CDR2 YYNGEE. This CDR3 has 18 amino acids. V was clipped by 0 bases and J by 4 bases; unmatched bases: 11. The CDR3 DNA is TGTGCCAGCAGCGTAGGGACTAGCGTTCCCCTCCTTTACAATGAGCAGTTCTTC. Its protein product is CASSVGTSVPLLYNEQFF. Together with reference TRBV9 and TRBJ2-1, the CDR3 gives the full variable domain: DSGVTQTPKHLITATGQRVTLRCSPRSGDLSVYWYQQSLDQGLQFLIQYYNGEERAKGNILERFSAQQFPDLHSELNLSSLELGDSALYFCASSVGTSVPLLYNEQFFGPGTRLTVL.

This chain uses TRBV9 with TRBJ2-7; 12 bases are shared with TRBD2. The junction had 6 bases not matched to a gene; V was cut back by 4 bases and J by 4 bases. Per germline, CDR1 SGDLS and CDR2 YYNGEE. CDR3 length: 15 residues. As DNA, the CDR3 is TGTGCCAGCAGCCCACGGACTAGCGGGGCTTACGAGCAGTACTTC. It is translated as CASSPRTSGAYEQYF.